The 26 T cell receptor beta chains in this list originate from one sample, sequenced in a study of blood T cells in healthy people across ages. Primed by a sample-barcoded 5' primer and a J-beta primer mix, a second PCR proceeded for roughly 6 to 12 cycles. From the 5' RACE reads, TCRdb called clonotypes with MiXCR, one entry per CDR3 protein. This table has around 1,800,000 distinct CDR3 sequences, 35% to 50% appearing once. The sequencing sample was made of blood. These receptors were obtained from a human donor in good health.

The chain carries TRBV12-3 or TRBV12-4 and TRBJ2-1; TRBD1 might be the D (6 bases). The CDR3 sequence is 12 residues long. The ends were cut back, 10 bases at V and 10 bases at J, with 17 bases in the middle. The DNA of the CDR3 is TGTGCCACCATCCCGTGGGGGCCGGAGCAGTTCTTC. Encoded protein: CATIPWGPEQFF.

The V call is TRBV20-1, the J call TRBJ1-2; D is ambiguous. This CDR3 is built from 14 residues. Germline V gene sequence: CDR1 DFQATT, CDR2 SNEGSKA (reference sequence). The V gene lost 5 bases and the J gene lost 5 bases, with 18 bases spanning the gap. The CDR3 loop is CSARGPPPKYGYTF. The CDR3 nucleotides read TGCAGTGCTCGCGGGCCACCGCCCAAGTATGGCTACACCTTC.

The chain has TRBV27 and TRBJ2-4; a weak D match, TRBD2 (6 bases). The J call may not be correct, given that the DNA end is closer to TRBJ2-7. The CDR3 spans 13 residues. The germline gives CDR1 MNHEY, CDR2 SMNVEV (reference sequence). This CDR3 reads CASSGGKPSEQYF. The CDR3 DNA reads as TGTGCCAGCAGTGGGGGGAAACCTAGCGAGCAGTACTTC.

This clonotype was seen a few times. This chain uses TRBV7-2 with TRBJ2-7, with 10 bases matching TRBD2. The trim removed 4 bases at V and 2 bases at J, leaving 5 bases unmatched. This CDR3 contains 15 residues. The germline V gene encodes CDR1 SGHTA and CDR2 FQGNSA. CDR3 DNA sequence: TGTGCCAGCAGCTATATAGCGGGGGGACCCTACGAGCAGTACTTC. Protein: CASSYIAGGPYEQYF.

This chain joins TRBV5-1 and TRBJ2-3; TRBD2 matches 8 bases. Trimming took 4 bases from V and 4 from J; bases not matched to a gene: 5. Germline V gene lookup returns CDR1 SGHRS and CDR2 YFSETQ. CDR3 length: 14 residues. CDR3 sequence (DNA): TGCGCCAGCAGCACCGGACTAGCTCCAGATACGCAGTATTTT. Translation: CASSTGLAPDTQYF.

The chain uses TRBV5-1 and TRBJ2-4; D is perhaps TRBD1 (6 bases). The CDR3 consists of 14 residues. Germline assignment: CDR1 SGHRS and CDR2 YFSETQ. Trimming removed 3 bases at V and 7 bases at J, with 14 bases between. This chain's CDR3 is CASSSALGANIQYF. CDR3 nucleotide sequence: TGCGCCAGCAGCTCCGCTTTGGGGGCGAACATTCAGTACTTC.

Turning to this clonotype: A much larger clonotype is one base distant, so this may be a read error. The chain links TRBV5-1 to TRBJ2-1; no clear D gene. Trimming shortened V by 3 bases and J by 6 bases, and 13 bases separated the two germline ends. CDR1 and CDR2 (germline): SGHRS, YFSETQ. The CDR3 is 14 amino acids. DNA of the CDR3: TGCGCCAGCAGCTCCATGCCCCGGAGCAATGAGCAGTTCTTC. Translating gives CASSSMPRSNEQFF.

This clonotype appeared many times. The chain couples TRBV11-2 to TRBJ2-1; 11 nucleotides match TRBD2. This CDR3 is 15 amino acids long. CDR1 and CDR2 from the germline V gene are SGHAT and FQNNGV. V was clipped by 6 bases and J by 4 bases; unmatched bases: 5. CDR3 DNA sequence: TGTGCCAGCAGTGCCGGGACTAGCGGTTACAATGAGCAGTTCTTC. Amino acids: CASSAGTSGYNEQFF.

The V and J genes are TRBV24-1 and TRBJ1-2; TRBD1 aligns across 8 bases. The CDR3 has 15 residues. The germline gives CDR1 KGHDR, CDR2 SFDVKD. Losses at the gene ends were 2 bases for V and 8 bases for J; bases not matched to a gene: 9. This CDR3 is CATSDSPPGQAGYTF. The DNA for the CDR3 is TGTGCCACCAGTGATTCGCCACCGGGACAGGCAGGCTACACCTTC.

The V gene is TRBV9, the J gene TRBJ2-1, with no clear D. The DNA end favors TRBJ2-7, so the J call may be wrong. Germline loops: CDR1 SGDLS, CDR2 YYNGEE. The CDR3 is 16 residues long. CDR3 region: CASSVAGNPSYNEQYF. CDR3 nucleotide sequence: TGTGCCAGCAGCGTAGCCGGCAACCCCTCCTACAATGAGCAGTACTTC.

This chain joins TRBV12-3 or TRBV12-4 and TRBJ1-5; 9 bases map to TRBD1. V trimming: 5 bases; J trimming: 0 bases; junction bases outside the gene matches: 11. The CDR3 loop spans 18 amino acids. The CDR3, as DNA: TGTGCCAGCAGTCAATTCGACAGGGGGGGAGGTAGCAATCAGCCCCAGCATTTT. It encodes CASSQFDRGGGSNQPQHF.

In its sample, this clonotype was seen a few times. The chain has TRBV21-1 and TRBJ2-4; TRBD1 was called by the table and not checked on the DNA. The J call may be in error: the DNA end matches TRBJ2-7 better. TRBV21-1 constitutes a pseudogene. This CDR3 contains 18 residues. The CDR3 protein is CASSPPEQDRVFVDEQYF. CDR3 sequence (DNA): TGTGCCAGCAGCCCACCTGAACAAGACAGGGTTTTTGTCGACGAGCAGTACTTC.

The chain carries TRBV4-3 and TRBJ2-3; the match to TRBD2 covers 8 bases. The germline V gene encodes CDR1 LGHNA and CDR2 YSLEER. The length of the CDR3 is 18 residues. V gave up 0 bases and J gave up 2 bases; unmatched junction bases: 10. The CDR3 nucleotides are TGCGCCAGCAGCCAAGAAAGGTGGGGCGGGGGGATCACAGATACGCAGTATTTT. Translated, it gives CASSQERWGGGITDTQYF.

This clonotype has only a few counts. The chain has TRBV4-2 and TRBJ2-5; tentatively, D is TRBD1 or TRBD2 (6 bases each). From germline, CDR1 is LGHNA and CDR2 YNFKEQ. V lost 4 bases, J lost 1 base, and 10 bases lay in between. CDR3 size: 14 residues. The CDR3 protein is CASSRGATQETQYF. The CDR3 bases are TGTGCCAGCAGCCGGGGGGCAACCCAAGAGACCCAGTACTTC.

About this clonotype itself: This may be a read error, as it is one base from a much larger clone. CDR3 region: CSAGRGGPISTIEQYF. The CDR3 region has the DNA TGCAGCGCCGGACGGGGAGGCCCTATTAGTACGATCGAGCAGTACTTC. The rearrangement uses TRBV29-1 and TRBJ2-4, with a possible D match to TRBD2 (6 bases). With the DNA end fitting TRBJ2-7 better, the J assignment may be wrong. The germline V gene has CDR1 SQVTM and CDR2 ANQGSEA. The CDR3 sequence is 16 residues long.

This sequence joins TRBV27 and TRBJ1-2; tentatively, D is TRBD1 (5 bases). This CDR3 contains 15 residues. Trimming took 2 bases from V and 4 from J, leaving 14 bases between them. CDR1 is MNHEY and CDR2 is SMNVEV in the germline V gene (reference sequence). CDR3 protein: CASSLTAGQGYGYTF. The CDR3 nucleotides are TGTGCCAGCAGTTTAACGGCGGGCCAGGGCTATGGCTACACCTTC.

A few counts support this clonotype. CDR3 in DNA: TGTGCCAGACTAGACCGGGACAGGGCGATTGAGCAGTACTTC. Translated, it gives CARLDRDRAIEQYF. The chain carries TRBV6-1 and TRBJ2-4; 9 bases line up with TRBD1. The germline gives CDR1 MNHNS, CDR2 SASEGT. The CDR3 totals 14 residues. The J segment lost 13 bases and the V segment lost 9 bases, leaving 16 bases of the junction unmatched.

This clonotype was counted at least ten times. The CDR3 sequence is CASSLDTGRNSPLHF. CDR3 bases: TGCGCCAGCAGCTTGGATACAGGGCGGAATTCACCCCTCCACTTT. V usage is TRBV5-1 and J usage is TRBJ1-6; tentative D call: TRBD1 (6 bases). This CDR3 is 15 amino acids long. V shed 0 bases and J shed 7 bases, with 11 bases lying between them. Per germline, CDR1 SGHRS and CDR2 YFSETQ.

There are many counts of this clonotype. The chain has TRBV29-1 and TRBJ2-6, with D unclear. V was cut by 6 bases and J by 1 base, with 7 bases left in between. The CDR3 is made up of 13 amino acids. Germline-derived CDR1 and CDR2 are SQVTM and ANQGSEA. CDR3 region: CSVAESGANVLTF. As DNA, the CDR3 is TGCAGCGTCGCCGAGTCTGGGGCCAACGTCCTGACTTTC.

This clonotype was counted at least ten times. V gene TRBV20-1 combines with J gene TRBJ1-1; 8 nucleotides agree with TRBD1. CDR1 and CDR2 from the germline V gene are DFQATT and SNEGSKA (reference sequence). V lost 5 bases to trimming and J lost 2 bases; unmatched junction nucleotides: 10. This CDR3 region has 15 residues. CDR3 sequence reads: CSAFQGGQGNTEAFF. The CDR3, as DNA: TGCAGTGCTTTTCAAGGTGGACAGGGAAACACTGAAGCTTTCTTT.

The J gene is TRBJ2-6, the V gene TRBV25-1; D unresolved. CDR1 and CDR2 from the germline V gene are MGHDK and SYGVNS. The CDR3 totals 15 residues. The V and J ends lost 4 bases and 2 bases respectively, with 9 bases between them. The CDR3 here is CASSGTWTGANVLTF. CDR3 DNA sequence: TGTGCCAGCAGTGGTACATGGACTGGGGCCAACGTCCTGACTTTC.

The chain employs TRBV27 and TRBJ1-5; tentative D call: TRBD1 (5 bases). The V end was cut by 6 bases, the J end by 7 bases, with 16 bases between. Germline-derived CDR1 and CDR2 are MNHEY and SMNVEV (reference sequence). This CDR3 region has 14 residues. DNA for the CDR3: TGTGCCAGCAGGTCTACAGGAGGCTGGCAGCCCCAGCATTTT. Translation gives CASRSTGGWQPQHF.

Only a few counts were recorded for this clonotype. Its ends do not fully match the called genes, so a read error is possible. Here the CDR3 DNA reads TGTGCTAGCAGACCCGCAGGGTCGGGAGAGGAGACCCAGTACTTC. Translating it yields CASRPAGSGEETQYF. The chain combines TRBV5-5 with TRBJ2-7; a weak D match, TRBD2 (6 bases). The J call may be mistaken, given a closer DNA end match to TRBJ2-5. The CDR3 has 15 amino acids. Germline CDR1 is SGHKS and CDR2 is YYEKEE (reference sequence).

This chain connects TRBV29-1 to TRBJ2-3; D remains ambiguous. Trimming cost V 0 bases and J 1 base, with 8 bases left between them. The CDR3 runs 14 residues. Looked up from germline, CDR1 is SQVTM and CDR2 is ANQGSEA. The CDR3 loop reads CSVEDREGTDTQYF. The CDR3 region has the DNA TGCAGCGTTGAAGATCGAGAAGGCACAGATACGCAGTATTTT.

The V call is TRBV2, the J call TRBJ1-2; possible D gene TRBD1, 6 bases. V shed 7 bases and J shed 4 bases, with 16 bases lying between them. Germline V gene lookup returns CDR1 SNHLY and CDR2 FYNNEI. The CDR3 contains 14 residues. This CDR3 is CASNQGLFPYGYTF. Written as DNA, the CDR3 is TGTGCCAGCAACCAGGGGCTTTTCCCCTATGGCTACACCTTC. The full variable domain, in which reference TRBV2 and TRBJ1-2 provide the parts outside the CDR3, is EPEVTQTPSHQVTQMGQEVILRCVPISNHLYFYWYRQILGQKVEFLVSFYNNEISEKSEIFDDQFSVERPDGSNFTLKIRSTKLEDSAMYFCASNQGLFPYGYTFGSGTRLTVV.

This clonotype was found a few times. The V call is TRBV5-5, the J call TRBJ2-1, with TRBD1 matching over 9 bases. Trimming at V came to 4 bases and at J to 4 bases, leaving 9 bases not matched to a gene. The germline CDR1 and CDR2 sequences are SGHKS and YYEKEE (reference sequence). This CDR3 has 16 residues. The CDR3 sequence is CASSAMRGQGYNEQFF. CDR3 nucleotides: TGTGCCAGCAGCGCGATGCGAGGACAGGGGTACAATGAGCAGTTCTTC.